These T cell receptor beta chains were read from a single sample in a study of T-cell reconstitution after alpha-beta-depleted transplantation in children. TCRdb used MiXCR to reprocess the PCR reads, holding one entry per CDR3 protein. The table includes 90,000 to 130,000 distinct CDR3 sequences, over 9% detected once. Sequenced here: PBMCs, sampled before TCRalphabeta/CD19-depleted stem cell transplant. The receptors were gathered from a boy between 2 and 15 years old with acute lymphoblastic leukemia, due to receive a stem cell transplant. Each CDR3 is given with its conserved first and last residue. A D gene is named only where the DNA matches it firmly. Size tells how often a clone was seen (once, few, many) or the class of an expanded clone, and some rows leave it out.

TRBV5-1	TRBJ1-6	many	TRBD1	CASSFGQEYNSPLHF	TGCGCCAGCAGCTTCGGACAGGAATATAATTCACCCCTCCACTTT
TRBV7-8	TRBJ2-3	few	NA	CASSLSLDTQYF	TGTGCCAGCAGCTTAAGCCTCGATACGCAGTATTTT
TRBV20-1	TRBJ2-1	NA	NA	CSATTRIVGNEQFF	TGCAGTGCCACGACTAGGATAGTCGGGAATGAGCAGTTCTTC
TRBV28	TRBJ2-1	few	NA	CASRYSYNEQFF	TGTGCCAGCAGATACTCCTACAATGAGCAGTTCTTC
TRBV7-7	TRBJ2-5	few	TRBD1	CASGRTGGTLETQYF	TGTGCTAGCGGCCGGACAGGGGGAACGCTAGAGACCCAGTACTTC
TRBV4-1	TRBJ1-2	NA	NA	CASSQVPGGKLGYTF	TGCGCCAGCAGCCAAGTTCCGGGGGGAAAATTGGGCTACACCTTC
TRBV27	TRBJ2-3	few	NA	CASSFVRGSDTQYF	TGTGCCAGCAGTTTCGTGAGAGGGTCAGATACGCAGTATTTT
TRBV20-1	TRBJ2-3	few	NA	CSAGARDTQYF	TGCAGTGCCGGAGCTAGGGATACGCAGTATTTT
TRBV6-6	TRBJ2-1	many	NA	CASSYLGDEQFF	TGTGCCAGCAGTTACCTGGGTGATGAGCAGTTCTTC
TRBV7-9	TRBJ2-1	NA	NA	CASSFGFSLAYNEQFF	TGTGCCAGCAGCTTTGGCTTCTCCCTAGCCTACAATGAGCAGTTCTTC
TRBV18	TRBJ2-7	NA	TRBD1	CASSPPGQGVPEQYF	TGTGCCAGCTCACCGCCGGGACAGGGGGTACCCGAGCAGTACTTC
TRBV28	TRBJ2-1	NA	TRBD2	CASSFLLLAGVSSYNEQFF	TGTGCCAGCAGTTTCTTGCTACTAGCGGGCGTCAGCTCCTACAATGAGCAGTTCTTC
TRBV3-1	TRBJ2-1	NA	TRBD2	CASSRPAGAAEQFF	TGTGCCAGCAGCCGGCCGGCGGGAGCAGCTGAGCAGTTCTTC
TRBV10-3	TRBJ2-1	medium-sized	NA	CAITPTSFLHEQFF	TGTGCCATCACCCCAACTAGTTTCCTGCATGAGCAGTTCTTC
TRBV5-6	TRBJ2-1	many	TRBD1	CASSLWGRGHVDEQFF	TGTGCCAGCAGCTTGTGGGGCAGGGGGCATGTCGATGAGCAGTTCTTC
TRBV20-1	TRBJ2-5	many	NA	CSARRGTSKETQYF	TGCAGTGCCCGGAGAGGGACATCAAAAGAGACCCAGTACTTC
TRBV5-1	TRBJ2-7	many	NA	CASSSFAGSYEQYF	TGCGCCAGCAGTAGTTTCGCCGGTTCCTACGAGCAGTACTTC
TRBV5-1	TRBJ1-2	few	NA	CASSLVLNPAGGYTF	TGCGCCAGCAGCTTGGTCCTCAATCCCGCGGGCGGCTACACCTTC
TRBV5-1	TRBJ1-1	NA	TRBD1	CASSSATTGTGAFF	TGCGCCAGCAGCTCCGCCACGACAGGGACGGGAGCTTTCTTT
TRBV20-1	TRBJ2-7	few	NA	CSARGVNEQYF	TGCAGTGCTAGAGGGGTTAACGAGCAGTACTTC
TRBV5-4	TRBJ2-1	few	TRBD2	CASSLEFVGGQYNEQFF	TGTGCCAGCAGCTTGGAATTCGTGGGAGGGCAATACAATGAGCAGTTCTTC
TRBV5-1	TRBJ2-7	few	NA	CASSLGGGQRGHEQYF	TGCGCCAGCTCCCTTGGGGGGGGACAAAGAGGCCACGAGCAGTACTTC
TRBV24-1	TRBJ2-6	NA	NA	CATKCEDFSGANVLTF	TGTGCCACCAAGTGCGAAGACTTCTCTGGGGCCAACGTCCTGACTTTC
TRBV6-1	TRBJ1-3	many	NA	CASSEEGRTIYF	TGTGCCAGCAGTGAAGAAGGGAGGACCATATATTTT
TRBV20-1	TRBJ2-3	many	TRBD2	CSAYGTSGEGYTDTQYF	TGCAGTGCTTACGGGACTAGCGGGGAGGGTTACACAGATACGCAGTATTTT
TRBV5-1	TRBJ2-5	many	NA	CASSLYPQETQYF	TGCGCCAGCAGCTTGTATCCTCAAGAGACCCAGTACTTC